This T cell receptor (beta chain) emerged from a study of blood T cell repertoires in COVID-19. Across the study: There were acute and convalescent COVID-19 samples, and they came from the United States, Italy and Spain.

TCRdb keeps only in-frame clones here, not all; method: immunoSEQ multiplex PCR. Of 120,000 or so clones detected, around nine tenths appear once; the ten largest clones hold about 1%. CDR1 is ENHRY, CDR2 SYGVKD, per germline. The ends lost 0 bases at V and 4 bases at J; junction bases unmatched: 6. The CDR3 is 16 residues long. The receptor comes from an elderly woman with acute or convalescent COVID-19. Material for sequencing was peripheral blood. The chain recombines TRBV10-3 with TRBJ2-7; 10 positions agree with TRBD2. CDR3 nucleotides: TGTGCCATCAGTGAGTCGTCGTCTAGCGGGAGTTACGAGCAGTACTTC. Translated: CAISESSSSGSYEQYF.